This TCR beta chain was observed in a study of CD8+ T cells in alopecia areata. On the study more broadly: By percentage of affected scalp area, the severity of treated patients was scored.

V dropped 1 base and J dropped 8 bases, with 17 bases sitting between them. Germline assignment: CDR1 SGHAT and CDR2 FQNNGV. The CDR3 is 15 residues long. The treatment is: oral pan-JAK inhibitor, 5-10 mg twice daily. Extracted from the samples, RNA was reverse transcribed into cDNA to serve as the sequencing template. TCRdb's copy holds only in-frame clones and misses some; the assay was immunoSEQ multiplex PCR. The repertoire holds around 270,000 clones, with about 62% as singletons. As for this clone: Its antigen is unidentified.

Study-wide points: For baseline CD8+ expansion, any link to response stays uncertain with one nonresponder. Under tofacitinib, numerous expanded lesional clonotypes remained detectable in scalp and blood.

Sample: CD4+ T cells sorted from blood, taken at week 24, from a patient treated with tofacitinib. This chain links TRBV11-2 with TRBJ1-2, with D uncertain. This receptor was taken from a human donor with alopecia areata. CDR3 residues: CASSLAGGYSEGYTF. CDR3 in DNA: TGTGCCAGCAGCTTAGCCGGCGGCTACTCCGAGGGCTACACCTTC.